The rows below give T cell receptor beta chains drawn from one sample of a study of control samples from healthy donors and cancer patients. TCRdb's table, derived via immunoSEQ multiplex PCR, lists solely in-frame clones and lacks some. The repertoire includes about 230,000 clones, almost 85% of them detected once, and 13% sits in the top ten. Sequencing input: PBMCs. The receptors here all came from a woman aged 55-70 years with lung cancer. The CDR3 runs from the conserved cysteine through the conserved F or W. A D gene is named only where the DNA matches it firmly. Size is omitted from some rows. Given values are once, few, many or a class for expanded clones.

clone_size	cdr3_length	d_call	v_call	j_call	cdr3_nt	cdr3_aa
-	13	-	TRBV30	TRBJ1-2	TGTGCCTGGAGTGTAACGGGATTTCGTGGCTACACCTTC	CAWSVTGFRGYTF
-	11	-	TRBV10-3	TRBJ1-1	TGTGCCATCATGAGCGGGCCTGAAGCTTTCTTT	CAIMSGPEAFF
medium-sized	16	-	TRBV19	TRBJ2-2	TGTGCCAGTAGCAGCCTAGACCCAGGGGTGAGCGGGGAGCTGTTTTTT	CASSSLDPGVSGELFF
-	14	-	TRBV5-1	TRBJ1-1	TGCGCCAGCAGCTTTCAGGGAGTGAACACTGAAGCTTTCTTT	CASSFQGVNTEAFF
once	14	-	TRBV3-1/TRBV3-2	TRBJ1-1	TGTGCCAGCAGCCAAGTCCCGGGTACCACTGAAGCTTTCTTT	CASSQVPGTTEAFF
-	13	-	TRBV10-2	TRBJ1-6	TGCGCCAGCAGTGAGTCCGGGACAACACCCCTCCACTTT	CASSESGTTPLHF
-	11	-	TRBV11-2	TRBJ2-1	TGTGCCAGCAGCTCACCGGGACTCTCGTTCTTC	CASSSPGLSFF
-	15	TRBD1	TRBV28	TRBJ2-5	TGTGCCAGCAGACCAGGGGGCATGCCCCAAGAGACCCAGTACTTC	CASRPGGMPQETQYF
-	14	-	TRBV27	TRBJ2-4	TGTGCCAGCATGAGGTCAGGGGCCAAAAACATTCAGTACTTC	CASMRSGAKNIQYF
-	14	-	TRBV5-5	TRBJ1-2	TGTGCCAGCAGCGCCCCAACAGATTACTATGGCTACACCTTC	CASSAPTDYYGYTF
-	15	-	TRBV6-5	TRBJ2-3	TGTGCCACCCGATTAAAATCGGCGAGCACAGATACGCAGTATTTT	CATRLKSASTDTQYF
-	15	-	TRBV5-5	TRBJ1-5	TGTGCCAGCAGCTTTTGGGATGATAACAATCAGCCCCAGCATTTT	CASSFWDDNNQPQHF
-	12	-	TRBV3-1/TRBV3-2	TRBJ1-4	TGTGCCAGCAACCAACATAGGGAAAAACTGTTTTTT	CASNQHREKLFF
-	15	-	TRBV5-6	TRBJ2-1	TGTGCCAGCAGCTTTTCGAGGGGGAATTACAATGAGCAGTTCTTC	CASSFSRGNYNEQFF
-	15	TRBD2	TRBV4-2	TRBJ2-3	TGTGCCAGCAGTCAAGGGACGGGGGGAGTAGATACGCAGTATTTT	CASSQGTGGVDTQYF
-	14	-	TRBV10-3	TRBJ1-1	TGTGCCATCAGCAGCGGTGGCTCGAACACTGAAGCTTTCTTT	CAISSGGSNTEAFF
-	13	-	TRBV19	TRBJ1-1	TGTGCCAGTAGCTTATGGGGGGACGGCGAAGCTTTCTTT	CASSLWGDGEAFF
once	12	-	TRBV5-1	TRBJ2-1	TGCGCCAGCAGCACCGGACAGCTCGGGGAGTTCTTC	CASSTGQLGEFF
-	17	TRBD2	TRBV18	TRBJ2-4	TGTGCCAGCTCACTAGCGGGGGCTTCTCTAGCCAAAAACATTCAGTACTTC	CASSLAGASLAKNIQYF
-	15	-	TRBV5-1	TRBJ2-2	TGCGCCAGCGACCAAGGAGGGGGGAGTGGCGGGGAGCTGTTTTTT	CASDQGGGSGGELFF
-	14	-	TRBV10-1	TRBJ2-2	TGCGCCAGCAGTGAGTCCGGGCAGACCGGGGAGCTGTTTTTT	CASSESGQTGELFF
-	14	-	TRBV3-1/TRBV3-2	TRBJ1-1	TGTGCCAGCAGCTTCTTACAGGGAAACACTGAAGCTTTCTTT	CASSFLQGNTEAFF
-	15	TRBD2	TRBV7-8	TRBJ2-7	TGTGCCAGCAGCTATGGGACTAGCGGGGCCTACGAGCAGTACTTC	CASSYGTSGAYEQYF
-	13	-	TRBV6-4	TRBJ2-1	TGTGCCAGCAGTGTTGTAGCCTACAATGAGCAGTTCTTC	CASSVVAYNEQFF
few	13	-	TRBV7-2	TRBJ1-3	TGTGCCAGCAGCTTAGGAAAGGGAAACACCATATATTTT	CASSLGKGNTIYF
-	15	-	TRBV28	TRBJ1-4	TGTGCCAGCACCGGACAGATTGCAACTAATGAAAAACTGTTTTTT	CASTGQIATNEKLFF
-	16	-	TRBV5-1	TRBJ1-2	TGCGCCAGCAGCCTCTCCCCAAGTTTAACTAACTATGGCTACACCTTC	CASSLSPSLTNYGYTF
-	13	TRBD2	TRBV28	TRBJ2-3	TGTGTAACTGGCGGGGGGGCGACAGATACGCAGTATTTT	CVTGGGATDTQYF
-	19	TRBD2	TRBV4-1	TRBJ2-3	TGCGCCAGCAGCCAAGATCCCCCGGGACTAGCGGGGGGCACAGATACGCAGTATTTT	CASSQDPPGLAGGTDTQYF
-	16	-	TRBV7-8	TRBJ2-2	TGTGCCAGCAGCTTCCGGGGGACGGAGAACACCGGGGAGCTGTTTTTT	CASSFRGTENTGELFF
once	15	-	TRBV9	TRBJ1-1	TGTGCCAGCAGCGTAGGTGGGCAGGGTTACACTGAAGCTTTCTTT	CASSVGGQGYTEAFF
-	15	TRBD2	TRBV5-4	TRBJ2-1	TGTGCCAGCAGCTCAGGGCGGGGGGTCAACAATGAGCAGTTCTTC	CASSSGRGVNNEQFF
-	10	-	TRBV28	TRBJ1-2	TGTGCCAGCAGTTTTAATGGCTACACCTTC	CASSFNGYTF
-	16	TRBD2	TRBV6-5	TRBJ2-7	TGTGCCAGCAGTTACCCCCGCCGGGGGGGATCCTACGAGCAGTACTTC	CASSYPRRGGSYEQYF
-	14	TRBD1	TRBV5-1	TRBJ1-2	TGCGCCAGCAGCACGGCCGGGACAGGGAAGAGTTACACCTTC	CASSTAGTGKSYTF
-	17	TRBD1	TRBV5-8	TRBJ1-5	TGTGCCAGCAGCGCCTTACAGGGGGGGGGCGTCGGTCAGCCCCAGCATTTT	CASSALQGGGVGQPQHF
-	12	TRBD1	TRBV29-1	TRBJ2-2	TGCAGCGTTGGACAGGGGGCCGGGGAGCTGTTTTTT	CSVGQGAGELFF
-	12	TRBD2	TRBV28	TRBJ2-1	TGTGCCAGCAGTTTGCGGGAGGATGAGCAGTTCTTC	CASSLREDEQFF
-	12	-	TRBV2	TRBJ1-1	TGTGCCAGCAGTGACAGGGACCGTGTAGCTTTCTTT	CASSDRDRVAFF
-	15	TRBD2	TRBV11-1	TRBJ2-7	TGTGCCAGCAGCTTAGGCGGGGGGCCGCTCTACGAGCAGTACTTC	CASSLGGGPLYEQYF
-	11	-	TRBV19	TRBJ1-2	TGTGCCAGTAGCACTAACTATGGCTACACCTTC	CASSTNYGYTF
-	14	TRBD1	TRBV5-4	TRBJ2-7	TGTGCCAGCAGCTTCAAGCAGGGGGCGCGGGAGCAGTACTTC	CASSFKQGAREQYF
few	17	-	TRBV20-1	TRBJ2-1	TGCAGTGCTAGTCGGTTCGGCAGGGGAAGCTCCTACAATGAGCAGTTCTTC	CSASRFGRGSSYNEQFF
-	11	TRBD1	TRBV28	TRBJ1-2	TGTGCCAGCAGTGAGGACAGGGTGGTTGGCTTC	CASSEDRVVGF
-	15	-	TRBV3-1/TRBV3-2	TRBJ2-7	TGTGCCAGCAGCCCTTCGCAGCTAGGGATCCACGAGCAGTACTTC	CASSPSQLGIHEQYF
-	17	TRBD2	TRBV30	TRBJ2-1	TGTGCCTGGAGCACGGCCTCTAGCGGGAGAATCTACAATGAGCAGTTCTTC	CAWSTASSGRIYNEQFF
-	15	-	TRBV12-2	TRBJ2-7	TGTGCAAGCCACGCTTCCCTGGACAGGGGGTACGAGCAGTACTTC	CASHASLDRGYEQYF
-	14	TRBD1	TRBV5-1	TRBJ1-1	TGCGCCAGCAGCTCCGGGACAGGGAACACTGAAGCTTTCTTT	CASSSGTGNTEAFF
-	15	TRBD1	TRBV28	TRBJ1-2	TGTGCCAGCAGTTTATGGACACAGGGGTACGATGGCTACACCTTC	CASSLWTQGYDGYTF